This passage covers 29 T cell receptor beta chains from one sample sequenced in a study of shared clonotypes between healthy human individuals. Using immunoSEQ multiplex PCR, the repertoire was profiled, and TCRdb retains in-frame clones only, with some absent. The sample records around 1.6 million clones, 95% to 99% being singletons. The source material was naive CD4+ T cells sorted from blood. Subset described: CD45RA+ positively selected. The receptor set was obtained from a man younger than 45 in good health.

CDR3 coding DNA: TGTGCCTGGAGTGTAGGGGAGGCAGTGCCCTACGAGCAGTACTTC. It codes for CAWSVGEAVPYEQYF. The J gene is TRBJ2-7, the V gene TRBV30; tentatively, D is TRBD2 (6 bases). The CDR3 has 15 amino acids. Per germline, CDR1 GTSNPN and CDR2 SVGIG (reference sequence). Trimming cost V 0 bases and J 2 bases, with 14 bases left between them.

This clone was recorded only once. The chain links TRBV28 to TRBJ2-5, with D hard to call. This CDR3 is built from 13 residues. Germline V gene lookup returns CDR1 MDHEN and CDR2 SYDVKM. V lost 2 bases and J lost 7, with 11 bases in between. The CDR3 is CASSLGPPGTQYF. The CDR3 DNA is TGTGCCAGCAGTTTAGGACCGCCGGGGACCCAGTACTTC.

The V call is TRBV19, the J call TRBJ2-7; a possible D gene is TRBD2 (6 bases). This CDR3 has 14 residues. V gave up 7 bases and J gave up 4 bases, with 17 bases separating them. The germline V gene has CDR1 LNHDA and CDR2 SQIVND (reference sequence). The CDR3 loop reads CASKKGGIPYEQYF. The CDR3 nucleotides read TGTGCCAGTAAAAAAGGAGGGATTCCGTACGAGCAGTACTTC.

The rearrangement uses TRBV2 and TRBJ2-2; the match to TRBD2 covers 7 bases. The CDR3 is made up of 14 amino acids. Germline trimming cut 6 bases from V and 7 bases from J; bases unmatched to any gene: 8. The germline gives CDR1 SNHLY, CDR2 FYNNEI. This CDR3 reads CASRREVGVGELFF. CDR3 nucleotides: TGTGCCAGCAGACGGGAGGTTGGGGTCGGGGAGCTGTTTTTT. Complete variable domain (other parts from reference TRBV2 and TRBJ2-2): EPEVTQTPSHQVTQMGQEVILRCVPISNHLYFYWYRQILGQKVEFLVSFYNNEISEKSEIFDDQFSVERPDGSNFTLKIRSTKLEDSAMYFCASRREVGVGELFFGEGSRLTVL.

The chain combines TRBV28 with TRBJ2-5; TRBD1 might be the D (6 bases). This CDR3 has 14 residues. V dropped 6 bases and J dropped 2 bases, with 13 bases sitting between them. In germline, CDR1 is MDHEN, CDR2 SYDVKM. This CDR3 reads CASSRGQNQETQYF. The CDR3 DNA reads TGTGCCAGCAGCCGCGGACAGAATCAAGAGACCCAGTACTTC.

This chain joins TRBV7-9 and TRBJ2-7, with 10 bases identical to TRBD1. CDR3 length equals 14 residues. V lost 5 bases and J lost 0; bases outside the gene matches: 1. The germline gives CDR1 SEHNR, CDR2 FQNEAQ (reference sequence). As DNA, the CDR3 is TGTGCCAGCAGCAGGACAGGGGGCTCCTACGAGCAGTACTTC. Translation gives CASSRTGGSYEQYF.

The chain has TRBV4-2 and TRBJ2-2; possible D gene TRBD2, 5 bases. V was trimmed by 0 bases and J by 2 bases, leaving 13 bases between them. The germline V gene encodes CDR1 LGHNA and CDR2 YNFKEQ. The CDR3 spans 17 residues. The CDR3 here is CASSQDYKRTNTGELFF. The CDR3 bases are TGTGCCAGCAGCCAAGATTATAAGCGGACCAACACCGGGGAGCTGTTTTTT.

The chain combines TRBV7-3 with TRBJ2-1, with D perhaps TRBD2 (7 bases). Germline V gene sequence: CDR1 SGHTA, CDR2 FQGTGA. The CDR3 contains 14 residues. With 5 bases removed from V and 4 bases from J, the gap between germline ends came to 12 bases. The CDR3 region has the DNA TGTGCCAGCAGCCCGGGGGGCGGATACAATGAGCAGTTCTTC. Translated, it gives CASSPGGGYNEQFF.

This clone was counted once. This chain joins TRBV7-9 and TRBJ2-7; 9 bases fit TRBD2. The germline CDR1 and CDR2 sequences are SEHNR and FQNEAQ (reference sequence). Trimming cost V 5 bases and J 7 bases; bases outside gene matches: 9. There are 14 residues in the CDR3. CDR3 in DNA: TGTGCCAGCAGCCTTAGCGGGAGAATGCGGGAGCAGTACTTC. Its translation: CASSLSGRMREQYF.

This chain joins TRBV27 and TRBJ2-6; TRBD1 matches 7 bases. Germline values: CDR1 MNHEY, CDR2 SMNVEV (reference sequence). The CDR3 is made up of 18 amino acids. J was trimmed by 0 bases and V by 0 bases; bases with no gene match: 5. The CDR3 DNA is TGTGCCAGCAGTTTATCTGGGACAGTATACTCTGGGGCCAACGTCCTGACTTTC. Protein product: CASSLSGTVYSGANVLTF.

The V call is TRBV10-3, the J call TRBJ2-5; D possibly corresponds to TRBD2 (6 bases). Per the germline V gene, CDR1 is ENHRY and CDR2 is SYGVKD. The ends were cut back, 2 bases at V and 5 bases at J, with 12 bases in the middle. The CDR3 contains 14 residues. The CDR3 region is CAISETLASETQYF. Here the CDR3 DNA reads TGTGCCATCAGTGAGACACTAGCTAGTGAGACCCAGTACTTC.

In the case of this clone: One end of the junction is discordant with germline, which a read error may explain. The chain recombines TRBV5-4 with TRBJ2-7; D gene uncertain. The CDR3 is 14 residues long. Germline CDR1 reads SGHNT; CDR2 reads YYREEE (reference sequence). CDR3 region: CASSLAGVSAEQYF. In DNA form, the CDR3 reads TGTGCCAGCAGTTTGGCCGGAGTCTCGGCCGAGCAGTACTTC.

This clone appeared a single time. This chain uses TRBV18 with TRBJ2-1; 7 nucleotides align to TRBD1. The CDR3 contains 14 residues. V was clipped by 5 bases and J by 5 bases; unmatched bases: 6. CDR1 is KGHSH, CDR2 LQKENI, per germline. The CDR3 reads CASSRETGNNEQFF. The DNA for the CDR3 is TGTGCCAGCTCAAGAGAGACAGGGAACAATGAGCAGTTCTTC.

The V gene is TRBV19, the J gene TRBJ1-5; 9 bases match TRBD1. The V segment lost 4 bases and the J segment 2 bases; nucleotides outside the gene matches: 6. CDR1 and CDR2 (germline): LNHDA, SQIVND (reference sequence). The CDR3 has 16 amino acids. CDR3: CASSKPGQGGNQPQHF. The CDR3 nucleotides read TGTGCCAGTAGTAAGCCGGGACAGGGTGGCAATCAGCCCCAGCATTTT.

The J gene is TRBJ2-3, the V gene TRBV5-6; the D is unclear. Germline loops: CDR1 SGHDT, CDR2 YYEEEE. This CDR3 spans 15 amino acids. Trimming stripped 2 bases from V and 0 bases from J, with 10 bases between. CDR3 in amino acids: CASSFPVPSTDTQYF. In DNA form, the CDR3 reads TGTGCCAGCAGCTTTCCCGTACCAAGCACAGATACGCAGTATTTT.

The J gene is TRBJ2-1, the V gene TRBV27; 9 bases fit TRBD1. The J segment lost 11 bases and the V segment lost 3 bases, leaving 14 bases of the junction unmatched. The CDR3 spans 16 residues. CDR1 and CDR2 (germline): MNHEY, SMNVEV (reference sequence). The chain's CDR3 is CASSLSRGQGTVKQFF. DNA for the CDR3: TGTGCCAGCAGTTTGTCTCGGGGACAGGGTACAGTAAAGCAGTTCTTC.

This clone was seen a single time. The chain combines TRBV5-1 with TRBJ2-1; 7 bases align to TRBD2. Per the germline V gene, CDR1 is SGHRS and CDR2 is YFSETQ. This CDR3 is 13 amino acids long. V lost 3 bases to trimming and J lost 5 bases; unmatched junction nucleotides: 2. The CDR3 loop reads CASSWEGDNEQFF. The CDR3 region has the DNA TGCGCCAGCAGCTGGGAGGGAGACAATGAGCAGTTCTTC.

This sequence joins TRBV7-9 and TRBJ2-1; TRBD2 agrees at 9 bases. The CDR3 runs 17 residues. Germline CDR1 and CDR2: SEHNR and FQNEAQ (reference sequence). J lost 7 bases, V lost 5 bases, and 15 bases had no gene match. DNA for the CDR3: TGTGCCAGCAGCCCGAAGTTTATGCGGGAGGGCCATAATGAGCAGTTCTTC. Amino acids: CASSPKFMREGHNEQFF.

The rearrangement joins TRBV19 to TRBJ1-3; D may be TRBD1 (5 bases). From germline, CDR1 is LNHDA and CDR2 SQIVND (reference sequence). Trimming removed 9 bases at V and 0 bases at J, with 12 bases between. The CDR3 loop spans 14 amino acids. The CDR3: CASATGNSGNTIYF. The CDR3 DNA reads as TGTGCCAGCGCTACAGGAAACTCTGGAAACACCATATATTTT.

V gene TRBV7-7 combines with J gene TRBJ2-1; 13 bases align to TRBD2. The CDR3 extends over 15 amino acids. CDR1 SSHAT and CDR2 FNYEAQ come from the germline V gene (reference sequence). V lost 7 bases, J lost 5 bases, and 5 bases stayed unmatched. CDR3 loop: CASTPGLAGNNEQFF. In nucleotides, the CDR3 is TGTGCCAGCACCCCGGGACTAGCGGGAAACAATGAGCAGTTCTTC.

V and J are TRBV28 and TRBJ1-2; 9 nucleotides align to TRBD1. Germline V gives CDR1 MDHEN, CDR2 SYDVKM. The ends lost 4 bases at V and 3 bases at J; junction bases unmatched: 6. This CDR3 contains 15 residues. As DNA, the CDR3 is TGTGCCAGCAGTTGGGGACAGGGTTGGGACTATGGCTACACCTTC. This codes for CASSWGQGWDYGYTF.

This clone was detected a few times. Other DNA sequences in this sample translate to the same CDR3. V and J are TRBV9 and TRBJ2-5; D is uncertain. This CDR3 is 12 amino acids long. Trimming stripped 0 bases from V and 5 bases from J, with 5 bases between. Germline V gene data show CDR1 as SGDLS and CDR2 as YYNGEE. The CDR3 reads CASSVVGETQYF. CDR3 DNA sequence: TGTGCCAGCAGCGTAGTTGGCGAGACCCAGTACTTC. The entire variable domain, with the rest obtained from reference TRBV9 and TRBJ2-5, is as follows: DSGVTQTPKHLITATGQRVTLRCSPRSGDLSVYWYQQSLDQGLQFLIQYYNGEERAKGNILERFSAQQFPDLHSELNLSSLELGDSALYFCASSVVGETQYFGPGTRLLVL.

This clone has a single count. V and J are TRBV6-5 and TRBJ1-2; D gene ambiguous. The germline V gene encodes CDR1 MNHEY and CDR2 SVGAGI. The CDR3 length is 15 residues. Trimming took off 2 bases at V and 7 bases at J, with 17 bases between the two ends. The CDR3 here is CASSYTLKSGSGYTF. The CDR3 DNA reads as TGTGCCAGCAGTTACACCCTCAAGTCAGGCTCTGGCTACACCTTC.

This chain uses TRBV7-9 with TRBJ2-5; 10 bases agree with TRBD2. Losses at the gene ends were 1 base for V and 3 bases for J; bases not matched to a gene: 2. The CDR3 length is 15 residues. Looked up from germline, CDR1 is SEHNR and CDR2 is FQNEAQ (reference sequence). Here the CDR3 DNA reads TGTGCCAGCAGCTTAGAAGGACTAGCGGAAGAGACCCAGTACTTC. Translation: CASSLEGLAEETQYF.

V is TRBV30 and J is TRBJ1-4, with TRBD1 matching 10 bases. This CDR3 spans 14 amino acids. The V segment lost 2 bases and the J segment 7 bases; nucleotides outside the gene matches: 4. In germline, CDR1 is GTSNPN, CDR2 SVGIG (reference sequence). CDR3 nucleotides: TGTGCCTGGAGTCGGACAGGGGGAAGTGAAAAACTGTTTTTT. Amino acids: CAWSRTGGSEKLFF.

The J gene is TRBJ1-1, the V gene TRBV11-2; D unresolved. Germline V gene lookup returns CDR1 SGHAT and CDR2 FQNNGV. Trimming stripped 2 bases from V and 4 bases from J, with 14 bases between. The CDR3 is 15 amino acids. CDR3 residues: CASSLSVRGSTEAFF. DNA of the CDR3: TGTGCCAGCAGCTTAAGCGTCCGGGGAAGCACTGAAGCTTTCTTT.

The DNA of the CDR3 is TGCGCCAGCCTAGGCGGGGATGGAAACACCATATATTTT. This gives the protein CASLGGDGNTIYF. V gene TRBV10-2 combines with J gene TRBJ1-3; unclear D gene. The CDR3 contains 13 residues. The V end lost 8 bases, the J end lost 3 bases, and 11 bases lay between the germline ends. Germline V lookup: CDR1 WSHSY, CDR2 SAAADI.

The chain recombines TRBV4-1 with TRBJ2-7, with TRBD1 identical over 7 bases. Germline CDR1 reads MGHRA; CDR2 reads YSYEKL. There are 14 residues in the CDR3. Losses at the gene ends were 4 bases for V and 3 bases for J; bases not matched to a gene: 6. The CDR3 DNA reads TGCGCCAGCAGCCCCGTACAGGGGCGCTACGAGCAGTACTTC. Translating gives CASSPVQGRYEQYF.

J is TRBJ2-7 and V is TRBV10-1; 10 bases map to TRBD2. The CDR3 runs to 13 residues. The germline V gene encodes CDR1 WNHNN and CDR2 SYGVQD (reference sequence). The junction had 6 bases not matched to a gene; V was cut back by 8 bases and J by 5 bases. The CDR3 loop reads CASLAGEAHEQYF. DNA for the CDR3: TGCGCCAGCCTAGCGGGAGAAGCCCACGAGCAGTACTTC.